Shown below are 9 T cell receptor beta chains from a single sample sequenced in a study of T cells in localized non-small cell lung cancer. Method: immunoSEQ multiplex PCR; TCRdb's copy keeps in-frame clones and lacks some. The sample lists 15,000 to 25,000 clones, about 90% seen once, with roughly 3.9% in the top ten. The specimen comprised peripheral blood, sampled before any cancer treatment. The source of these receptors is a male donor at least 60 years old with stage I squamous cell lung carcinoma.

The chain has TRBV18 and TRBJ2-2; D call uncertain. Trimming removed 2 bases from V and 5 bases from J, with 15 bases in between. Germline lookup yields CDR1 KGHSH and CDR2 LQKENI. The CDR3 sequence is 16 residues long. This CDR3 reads CASSPDRWLRTGELFF. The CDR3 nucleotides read TGTGCCAGCTCACCAGATCGCTGGCTTCGGACCGGGGAGCTGTTTTTT.

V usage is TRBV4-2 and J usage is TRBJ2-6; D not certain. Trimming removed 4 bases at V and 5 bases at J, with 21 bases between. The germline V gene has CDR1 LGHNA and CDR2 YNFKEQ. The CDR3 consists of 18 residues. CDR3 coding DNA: TGTGCCAGCAGCCCGTCAGCAAAGGTACAAAGTCGGGCCAACGTCCTGACTTTC. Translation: CASSPSAKVQSRANVLTF.

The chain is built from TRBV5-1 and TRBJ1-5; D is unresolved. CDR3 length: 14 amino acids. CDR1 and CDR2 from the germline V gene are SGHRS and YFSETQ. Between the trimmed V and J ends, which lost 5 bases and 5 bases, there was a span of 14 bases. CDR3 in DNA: TGCGCCAGCAGTACCGGGGTGCGAGATCAGCCCCAGCATTTT. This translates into CASSTGVRDQPQHF.

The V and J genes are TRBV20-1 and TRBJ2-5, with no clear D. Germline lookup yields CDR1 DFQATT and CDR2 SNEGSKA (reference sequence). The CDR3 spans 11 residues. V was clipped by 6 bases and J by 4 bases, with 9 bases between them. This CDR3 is CSAATPETQYF. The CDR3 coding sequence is TGCAGTGCGGCTACCCCAGAGACCCAGTACTTC.

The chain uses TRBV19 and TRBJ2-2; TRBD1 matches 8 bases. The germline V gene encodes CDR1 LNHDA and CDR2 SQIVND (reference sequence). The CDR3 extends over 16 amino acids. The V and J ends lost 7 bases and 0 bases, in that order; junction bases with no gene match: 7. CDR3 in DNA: TGTGCCAGTATGGAGCCACAGGGGGCGAACACCGGGGAGCTGTTTTTT. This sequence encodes CASMEPQGANTGELFF.

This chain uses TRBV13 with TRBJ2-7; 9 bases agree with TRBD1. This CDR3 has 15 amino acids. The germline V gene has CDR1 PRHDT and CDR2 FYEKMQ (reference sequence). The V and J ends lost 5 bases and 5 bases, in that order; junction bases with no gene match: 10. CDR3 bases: TGTGCCAGCAGCGCCCGGACAGGGGACGGGGACGAGCAGTACTTC. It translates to CASSARTGDGDEQYF.

The CDR3 region has the DNA TGTGCCAGCAGCTTGGTACTAGGGGAGCAGTACTTC. This codes for CASSLVLGEQYF. The gene calls are TRBV5-6 and TRBJ2-7, with D possibly TRBD2 on 5 matching bases. CDR1 and CDR2 from the germline V gene are SGHDT and YYEEEE. The CDR3 is 12 amino acids. Trimming shortened V by 0 bases and J by 7 bases, and 8 bases separated the two germline ends.

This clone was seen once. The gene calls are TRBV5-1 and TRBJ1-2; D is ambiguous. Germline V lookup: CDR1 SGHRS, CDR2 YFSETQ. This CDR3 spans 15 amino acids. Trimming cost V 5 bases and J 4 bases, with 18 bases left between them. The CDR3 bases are TGCGCCAGCAGTGAGATCCCCGGGATCCGCTATGGCTACACCTTC. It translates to CASSEIPGIRYGYTF.

The CDR3 spells CASSIQETQYF. The CDR3 DNA is TGTGCCAGCAGCATTCAAGAGACCCAGTACTTC. The chain employs TRBV2 and TRBJ2-5; D remains ambiguous. The CDR3 runs to 11 residues. The V gene lost 6 bases and the J gene lost 2 bases, with 4 bases spanning the gap. CDR1 and CDR2 (germline): SNHLY, FYNNEI.